This TCR beta chain was observed in a study of human T cells and chemical hapten exposure. Study details: Upper inner arm skin measuring approximately 2 cm by approximately 2 cm received 2% DPC for sensitization.

MiXCR, applied by TCRdb to the RACE reads, yields one record per CDR3 protein. There are about 84,000 distinct CDR3 sequences in the sample; about 9.4% occur only once, and roughly 5% lies in the top ten. Sample time point: patch test 2, 6 weeks after DPC sensitization. Treatment given: therapeutic diphenylcyclopropenone sensitization with weekly scalp DPC. The sequence derives from a woman between 45 and 60 years old with alopecia areata. Some clones in this sample may be carry-over from other donors' samples. The sequencing here drew on whole blood, taken in connection with sensitization to the hapten diphenylcyclopropenone (DPC).

DNA for the CDR3: TGTGCCAGCTCACCAACGGGACCAAGTATCTACGAGCAGTACTTC. This translates into CASSPTGPSIYEQYF. The chain combines TRBV18 with TRBJ2-7, with D perhaps TRBD1 or TRBD2 (5 bases each). V was trimmed by 2 bases and J by 3 bases, leaving 14 bases between them. Germline values: CDR1 KGHSH, CDR2 LQKENI. There are 15 residues in the CDR3.